The 20 T cell receptor beta chains reported below all come from one sample, sequenced in a study of control samples from healthy donors and cancer patients. Profiled with immunoSEQ multiplex PCR; TCRdb holds only in-frame clones, not every one. The sample holds roughly 38,000 clones, approximately 90% seen once. The source material was blood. The source is a woman in her forties or fifties in good health.

This clone was found once. This sequence joins TRBV7-9 and TRBJ2-2, with D maybe TRBD2 (6 bases). In germline, CDR1 is SEHNR, CDR2 FQNEAQ (reference sequence). The CDR3 runs to 15 residues. V shed 4 bases and J shed 3 bases, with 12 bases lying between them. The CDR3 sequence: CASSSSGTDTGELFF. DNA of the CDR3: TGTGCCAGCAGCTCCTCGGGGACTGACACCGGGGAGCTGTTTTTT.

This clone was observed once. The chain combines TRBV5-4 with TRBJ1-3; TRBD1 matches at 10 bases. CDR1 is SGHNT and CDR2 is YYREEE in the germline V gene (reference sequence). CDR3 length: 16 amino acids. The trim removed 3 bases at V and 7 bases at J, leaving 10 bases unmatched. DNA for the CDR3: TGTGCCAGCAGCTCCCCGCGACAGGGGGCGCAGAACACCATATATTTT. This encodes CASSSPRQGAQNTIYF.

The chain recombines TRBV3-1 (or the pseudogene TRBV3-2) with TRBJ2-7; TRBD1 aligns across 7 bases. CDR1 is LGHDT and CDR2 is YNNKEL in the germline V gene (reference sequence). V lost 4 bases, J lost 3 bases, and 9 bases stayed unmatched. This CDR3 region has 15 residues. Written as DNA, the CDR3 is TGTGCCAGCAGCCCCGCACCGACAGGGAGCTACGAGCAGTACTTC. Its protein is CASSPAPTGSYEQYF.

This chain joins TRBV19 and TRBJ1-2; 8 bases align to TRBD1. Germline CDR1 and CDR2: LNHDA and SQIVND (reference sequence). CDR3 length: 15 amino acids. After removal of 4 bases from V and 3 bases from J, the junction contained 7 bases not matched to a gene. The CDR3 sequence is CASSKRDRNDYGYTF. The DNA for the CDR3 is TGTGCCAGTAGTAAACGGGACAGGAACGACTATGGCTACACCTTC.

The CDR3: CASSLPILSDRAAEAFF. Here the CDR3 DNA reads TGTGCCAGCAGCTTACCCATTCTTTCGGACAGGGCCGCTGAAGCTTTCTTT. The genes are TRBV7-2 and TRBJ1-1; 8 nucleotides align to TRBD1. Trimming removed 2 bases from V and 6 bases from J; junction bases left unmatched: 14. CDR1 and CDR2 (germline): SGHTA, FQGNSA. The CDR3 is 17 amino acids. The whole variable domain, filled in from reference TRBV7-2 and TRBJ1-1, reads GAGVSQSPSNKVTEKGKDVELRCDPISGHTALYWYRQSLGQGLEFLIYFQGNSAPDKSGLPSDRFSAERTGGSVSTLTIQRTQQEDSAVYLCASSLPILSDRAAEAFFGQGTRLTVV.

The chain links TRBV6-2 or TRBV6-3 to TRBJ2-1; D perhaps matches TRBD1 (5 bases). The CDR3 runs 15 residues. V lost 5 bases to trimming and J lost 1 base, with 12 bases between them. CDR1 MNHEY and CDR2 SVGEGT come from the germline V gene. CDR3 sequence: CASSRRGASYNEQFF. For the CDR3, the DNA is TGTGCCAGCAGTAGACGTGGGGCTTCCTACAATGAGCAGTTCTTC.

This clone was seen a few times. The chain employs TRBV19 and TRBJ2-5; D tentatively fits TRBD1 or TRBD2 (5 bases each). Germline CDR1 reads LNHDA; CDR2 reads SQIVND (reference sequence). CDR3 length: 15 residues. Deletions cut 6 bases from V and 5 bases from J, with 19 bases between. This CDR3 is CASRYRDAQGETQYF. The CDR3 coding sequence is TGTGCCAGTAGATACCGGGACGCACAAGGGGAGACCCAGTACTTC.

This chain links TRBV2 with TRBJ1-2; perhaps TRBD1 as D (5 bases). The V end lost 6 bases, the J end lost 8 bases, and 16 bases lay between the germline ends. The V gene's germline CDR1 is SNHLY and CDR2 FYNNEI. The CDR3 consists of 13 residues. CDR3 residues: CASSLGTLGGYTF. The CDR3 region has the DNA TGTGCCAGCAGCCTCGGGACTCTCGGGGGCTACACCTTC.

The CDR3 DNA sequence: TGTGCCTGTCGACGGATCCCTAACTATGGCTACACCTTC. Protein sequence: CACRRIPNYGYTF. The rearrangement joins TRBV12-3 or TRBV12-4 to TRBJ1-2; no definite D call. V was trimmed by 11 bases and J by 0 bases, leaving 13 bases between them. The CDR3 consists of 13 residues.

The chain uses TRBV11-2 and TRBJ2-2, with TRBD2 matching 12 bases. CDR1 and CDR2 (germline): SGHAT, FQNNGV. The CDR3 runs to 16 residues. The V segment lost 1 base and the J segment 5 bases; nucleotides outside the gene matches: 2. CDR3 nucleotides: TGTGCCAGCAGCTTAGGACTAGCGGGGGCAACCGGGGAGCTGTTTTTT. Translated, it gives CASSLGLAGATGELFF.

The chain links TRBV7-6 to TRBJ2-1; TRBD2 matches at 10 bases. The junction had 4 bases not matched to a gene; V was cut back by 5 bases and J by 0 bases. CDR3 length: 16 residues. In germline, CDR1 is SGHVS, CDR2 FNYEAQ. CDR3: CASSRTSGSSYNEQFF. CDR3 nucleotide sequence: TGTGCCAGCAGCCGGACTAGCGGAAGCTCCTACAATGAGCAGTTCTTC.

J is TRBJ2-7 and V is TRBV7-3; D unresolved. This CDR3 comprises 15 residues. Germline CDR1 reads SGHTA; CDR2 reads FQGTGA. With 0 bases removed from V and 9 bases from J, the gap between germline ends came to 18 bases. The CDR3 nucleotides read TGTGCCAGCAGCTTAACAGCAATCACGCCGGCTGGGCAGTACTTC. It is translated as CASSLTAITPAGQYF.

J is TRBJ1-6 and V is TRBV6-1; D possibly corresponds to TRBD1 (5 bases). Per germline, CDR1 MNHNS and CDR2 SASEGT. V was trimmed by 3 bases and J by 8 bases, leaving 8 bases between them. The CDR3 has 13 amino acids. The CDR3 here is CASSDRADSPLHF. Written as DNA, the CDR3 is TGTGCCAGCAGTGACAGGGCTGATTCACCCCTCCACTTT.

The chain employs TRBV5-1 and TRBJ2-1; 9 bases align to TRBD1. The V gene's germline CDR1 is SGHRS and CDR2 YFSETQ. The CDR3 contains 14 residues. V shed 7 bases and J 10 bases; nucleotides not matched to a gene: 12. The CDR3 region is CASATGGAKEEQFF. The CDR3 DNA follows: TGCGCCAGCGCTACAGGGGGCGCTAAGGAAGAGCAGTTCTTC.

This rearrangement joins TRBV19 to TRBJ1-1; D not resolved. CDR1 and CDR2 from the germline V gene are LNHDA and SQIVND (reference sequence). This CDR3 has 13 amino acids. V was pared by 8 bases and J by 4 bases, with 14 bases between. In DNA, the CDR3 is TGTGCCAGTTCCAAGGGCGGGGTCACTGAAGCTTTCTTT. Translation: CASSKGGVTEAFF.

The genes are TRBV7-2 and TRBJ2-2; D call uncertain. The ends were cut back, 6 bases at V and 5 bases at J, with 16 bases in the middle. This CDR3 has 15 amino acids. Germline CDR1 is SGHTA and CDR2 is FQGNSA. CDR3 DNA sequence: TGTGCCAGCAGACCCCCCCGATCTTGGACCGGGGAGCTGTTTTTT. Amino acid sequence: CASRPPRSWTGELFF.

The V call is TRBV6-2 or TRBV6-3, the J call TRBJ1-5; TRBD1 is a possible D gene (6 bases). V lost 3 bases, J lost 6 bases, and 18 bases lay in between. The germline CDR1 and CDR2 sequences are MNHEY and SVGEGT. The CDR3 is 16 residues long. The CDR3 DNA is TGTGCCAGCAGTTATATGGGGTCAGGGGACGGTCAGCCCCAGCATTTT. Translating it yields CASSYMGSGDGQPQHF.

J is TRBJ2-2 and V is TRBV7-3; TRBD2 is a possible D gene (5 bases). CDR3 length equals 15 residues. Deletions cut 3 bases from V and 1 base from J, with 9 bases between. Germline-derived CDR1 and CDR2 are SGHTA and FQGTGA. CDR3 DNA sequence: TGTGCCAGCAGCTTTTCCGCGGGGAACACCGGGGAGCTGTTTTTT. Protein product: CASSFSAGNTGELFF.

The rearrangement links TRBV29-1 to TRBJ1-2; D is unclear. Trimming pared 3 bases from V and 4 bases from J, leaving 12 bases between. Germline CDR1 and CDR2: SQVTM and ANQGSEA. The CDR3 extends over 13 amino acids. The CDR3 bases are TGCAGCGTTGAGAGGGAAGAGACCTATGGCTACACCTTC. Translation gives CSVEREETYGYTF.

The chain recombines TRBV19 with TRBJ2-3; maybe TRBD2 (6 bases). CDR1 is LNHDA and CDR2 is SQIVND in the germline V gene (reference sequence). V was clipped by 7 bases and J by 3 bases, with 14 bases between them. The CDR3 covers 14 residues. The CDR3 reads CASIAALVTDTQYF. The CDR3 DNA sequence: TGTGCCAGTATAGCGGCCCTAGTGACAGATACGCAGTATTTT.